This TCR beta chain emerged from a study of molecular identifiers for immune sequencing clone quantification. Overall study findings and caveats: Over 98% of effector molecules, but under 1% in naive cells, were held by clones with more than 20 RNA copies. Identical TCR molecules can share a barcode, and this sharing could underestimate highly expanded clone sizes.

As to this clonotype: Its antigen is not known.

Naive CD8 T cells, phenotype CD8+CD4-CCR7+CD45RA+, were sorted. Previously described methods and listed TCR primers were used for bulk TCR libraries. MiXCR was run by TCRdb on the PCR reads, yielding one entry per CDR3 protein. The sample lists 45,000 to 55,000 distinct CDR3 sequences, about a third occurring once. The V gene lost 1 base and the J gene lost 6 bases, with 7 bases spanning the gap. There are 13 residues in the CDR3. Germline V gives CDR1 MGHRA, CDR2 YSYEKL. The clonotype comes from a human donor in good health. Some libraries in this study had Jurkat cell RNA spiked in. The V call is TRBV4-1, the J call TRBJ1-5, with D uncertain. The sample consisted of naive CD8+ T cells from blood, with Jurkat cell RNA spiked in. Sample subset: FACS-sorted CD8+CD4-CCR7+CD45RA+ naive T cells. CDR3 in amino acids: CASSQVLGQPQHF. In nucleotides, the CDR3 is TGCGCCAGCAGCCAAGTCTTGGGTCAGCCCCAGCATTTT.